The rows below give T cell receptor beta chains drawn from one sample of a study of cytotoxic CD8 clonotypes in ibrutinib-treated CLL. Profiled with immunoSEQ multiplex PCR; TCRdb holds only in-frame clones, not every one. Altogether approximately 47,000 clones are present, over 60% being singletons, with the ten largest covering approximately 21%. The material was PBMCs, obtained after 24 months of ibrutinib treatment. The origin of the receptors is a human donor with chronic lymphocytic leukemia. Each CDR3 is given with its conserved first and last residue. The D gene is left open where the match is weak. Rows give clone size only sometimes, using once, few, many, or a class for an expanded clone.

CDR3 protein: CASSSPHLLNTGELFF; CDR3 DNA: TGTGCCAGCAGCTCGCCCCACCTCTTAAACACCGGGGAGCTGTTTTTT; J gene: TRBJ2-2; V gene: TRBV7-2; clone size: -; D gene: -
CDR3 protein: CASSPRGRGYEQYF; CDR3 DNA: TGTGCCAGCAGTCCCCGGGGCAGGGGTTACGAGCAGTACTTC; J gene: TRBJ2-7; V gene: TRBV27; clone size: -; D gene: -
CDR3 protein: CASTLAGTDGYTF; CDR3 DNA: TGCGCCAGCACCCTGGCCGGGACGGATGGCTACACCTTC; J gene: TRBJ1-2; V gene: TRBV5-1; clone size: -; D gene: -
CDR3 protein: CATAWDRGTDTQYF; CDR3 DNA: TGTGCCACTGCTTGGGACAGGGGCACAGATACGCAGTATTTT; J gene: TRBJ2-3; V gene: TRBV6-1; clone size: -; D gene: TRBD1
CDR3 protein: CASSQGGDWENYGYTF; CDR3 DNA: TGTGCCAGCAGCCAAGGGGGGGACTGGGAGAACTATGGCTACACCTTC; J gene: TRBJ1-2; V gene: TRBV4-2; clone size: -; D gene: -
CDR3 protein: CASSLVTTRGQYF; CDR3 DNA: TGTGCCAGCAGCTTAGTCACCACCCGGGGGCAGTATTTT; J gene: TRBJ2-3; V gene: TRBV7-2; clone size: -; D gene: -
CDR3 protein: CASRPSDKVANEQFF; CDR3 DNA: TGTGCCAGCAGACCATCGGACAAGGTAGCGAACGAGCAGTTCTTC; J gene: TRBJ2-1; V gene: TRBV5-5; clone size: few; D gene: -
CDR3 protein: CASTRGARYEQYF; CDR3 DNA: TGTGCCAGTACCCGGGGGGCTCGCTACGAGCAGTACTTC; J gene: TRBJ2-7; V gene: TRBV18; clone size: -; D gene: -
CDR3 protein: CASFEGYVEQFF; CDR3 DNA: TGTGCCAGCTTCGAGGGATACGTTGAGCAGTTCTTC; J gene: TRBJ2-1; V gene: TRBV2; clone size: -; D gene: -
CDR3 protein: CASSLALAGELFF; CDR3 DNA: TGTGCCAGCAGCTTAGCTCTCGCCGGGGAGCTGTTTTTT; J gene: TRBJ2-2; V gene: TRBV7-2; clone size: -; D gene: -
CDR3 protein: CASSAKYPGQNTGELFF; CDR3 DNA: TGTGCCAGCAGCGCGAAGTATCCGGGACAGAACACCGGGGAGCTGTTTTTT; J gene: TRBJ2-2; V gene: TRBV21-1; clone size: -; D gene: -
CDR3 protein: CASSSGTGHSPEQYF; CDR3 DNA: TGCGCCAGCAGCTCCGGGACAGGGCATTCCCCTGAGCAGTACTTC; J gene: TRBJ2-7; V gene: TRBV5-1; clone size: -; D gene: TRBD1
CDR3 protein: CASSLGGDRVVVYGYTF; CDR3 DNA: TGTGCCAGCAGCTTAGGAGGTGACAGGGTAGTCGTCTATGGCTACACCTTC; J gene: TRBJ1-2; V gene: TRBV5-4; clone size: -; D gene: TRBD1
CDR3 protein: CASSPTGSFHEAFF; CDR3 DNA: TGTGCCAGCAGCCCGACAGGGTCCTTTCATGAAGCTTTCTTT; J gene: TRBJ1-1; V gene: TRBV11-2; clone size: once; D gene: TRBD1
CDR3 protein: CASSLVNVRSGLNTGELFF; CDR3 DNA: TGTGCCAGCAGCTTAGTAAACGTTCGTTCAGGGTTAAACACCGGGGAGCTGTTTTTT; J gene: TRBJ2-2; V gene: TRBV7-8; clone size: -; D gene: -
CDR3 protein: CASSLDRGKDF; CDR3 DNA: TGTGCCAGCAGCCTGGACAGGGGGAAGGACTTC; J gene: TRBJ2-4; V gene: TRBV2; clone size: few; D gene: TRBD1
CDR3 protein: CASSLYVEQYF; CDR3 DNA: TGTGCCAGCAGCTTGTACGTCGAGCAGTACTTC; J gene: TRBJ2-7; V gene: TRBV5-8; clone size: -; D gene: -
CDR3 protein: CTSSHDGTSGGTEGDTQYF; CDR3 DNA: TGCACCAGCAGCCACGACGGGACTAGCGGGGGGACCGAGGGGGATACGCAGTATTTT; J gene: TRBJ2-3; V gene: TRBV1; clone size: -; D gene: -
CDR3 protein: CASSLGKRVGGETQYF; CDR3 DNA: TGTGCCAGCAGCTTAGGAAAGAGGGTCGGCGGGGAGACCCAGTACTTC; J gene: TRBJ2-5; V gene: TRBV7-8; clone size: -; D gene: -
CDR3 protein: CASRSGTGGTEAFF; CDR3 DNA: TGTGCCAGCAGGTCCGGGACAGGGGGGACTGAAGCTTTCTTT; J gene: TRBJ1-1; V gene: TRBV7-9; clone size: few; D gene: TRBD1
CDR3 protein: CASMGGKAFF; CDR3 DNA: TGTGCCAGTATGGGGGGTAAAGCTTTCTTT; J gene: TRBJ1-1; V gene: TRBV19; clone size: -; D gene: -
CDR3 protein: CSVAQAGAVPKQYF; CDR3 DNA: TGCAGCGTTGCCCAGGCGGGGGCAGTTCCTAAGCAGTACTTC; J gene: TRBJ2-7; V gene: TRBV29-1; clone size: -; D gene: -
CDR3 protein: CASSEAVTGWAF; CDR3 DNA: TGTGCCAGCAGCGAAGCTGTGACAGGGTGGGCCTTC; J gene: TRBJ2-7; V gene: TRBV6-1; clone size: few; D gene: TRBD1
CDR3 protein: CASSLPVHKLGSYEQYF; CDR3 DNA: TGTGCCAGCAGCTTACCCGTACATAAGCTGGGCTCCTACGAGCAGTACTTC; J gene: TRBJ2-7; V gene: TRBV7-9; clone size: few; D gene: -
CDR3 protein: CASSLLSRHTNTEAFF; CDR3 DNA: TGCGCCAGCAGCTTGTTATCTAGACATACGAACACTGAAGCTTTCTTT; J gene: TRBJ1-1; V gene: TRBV5-1; clone size: -; D gene: -
CDR3 protein: CASSIRGAEQYF; CDR3 DNA: TGTGCCAGCAGCATTAGAGGCGCCGAGCAGTACTTC; J gene: TRBJ2-7; V gene: TRBV5-6; clone size: few; D gene: -
CDR3 protein: CASSPTNTEAFF; CDR3 DNA: TGCGCCAGCAGCCCAACGAACACTGAAGCTTTCTTT; J gene: TRBJ1-1; V gene: TRBV10-2; clone size: -; D gene: -
CDR3 protein: CASKHGEYGYTF; CDR3 DNA: TGTGCCAGCAAACACGGGGAATATGGCTACACCTTC; J gene: TRBJ1-2; V gene: TRBV6-5; clone size: -; D gene: -
CDR3 protein: CASSAFGNEQFF; CDR3 DNA: TGTGCCAGTAGTGCATTCGGGAATGAGCAGTTCTTC; J gene: TRBJ2-1; V gene: TRBV19; clone size: -; D gene: -
CDR3 protein: CASSASWNTEAFF; CDR3 DNA: TGTGCCAGCAGCGCCAGTTGGAACACTGAAGCTTTCTTT; J gene: TRBJ1-1; V gene: TRBV9; clone size: -; D gene: -
CDR3 protein: CATSPGRYNQPQHF; CDR3 DNA: TGTGCCACCAGCCCCGGACGCTACAATCAGCCCCAGCATTTT; J gene: TRBJ1-5; V gene: TRBV15; clone size: -; D gene: -
CDR3 protein: CASSRWDRDNGYTF; CDR3 DNA: TGCGCCAGCAGCCGATGGGACAGGGATAATGGCTACACCTTC; J gene: TRBJ1-2; V gene: TRBV4-1; clone size: many; D gene: TRBD1
CDR3 protein: CASSLVALAGGYNEQFF; CDR3 DNA: TGTGCCAGCAGCTTAGTAGCCCTAGCGGGGGGCTACAATGAGCAGTTCTTC; J gene: TRBJ2-1; V gene: TRBV7-6; clone size: once; D gene: TRBD2
CDR3 protein: CASSLGATNEKLFF; CDR3 DNA: TGTGCCAGCAGCTTGGGTGCAACTAATGAAAAACTGTTTTTT; J gene: TRBJ1-4; V gene: TRBV7-9; clone size: -; D gene: -
CDR3 protein: CASSVPKGFTSGRSDTQYF; CDR3 DNA: TGTGCCAGCAGTGTCCCGAAGGGATTCACTAGCGGGAGGTCAGATACGCAGTATTTT; J gene: TRBJ2-3; V gene: TRBV2; clone size: -; D gene: TRBD2
CDR3 protein: CAWRVLGDYEQYF; CDR3 DNA: TGTGCCTGGAGGGTTCTGGGAGATTACGAGCAGTACTTC; J gene: TRBJ2-7; V gene: TRBV30; clone size: many; D gene: -
CDR3 protein: CASSLGYGHQPQHF; CDR3 DNA: TGTGCCAGCAGCCTCGGATACGGTCATCAGCCCCAGCATTTT; J gene: TRBJ1-5; V gene: TRBV5-8; clone size: -; D gene: -
CDR3 protein: CASSRDRGNQPQHF; CDR3 DNA: TGTGCCAGCTCACGGGACAGGGGGAATCAGCCCCAGCATTTT; J gene: TRBJ1-5; V gene: TRBV18; clone size: -; D gene: TRBD1
CDR3 protein: CASSLPDRDTARVWSYEQYF; CDR3 DNA: TGTGCCAGCAGTTTACCAGACCGGGACACAGCGCGTGTATGGTCCTACGAGCAGTACTTC; J gene: TRBJ2-7; V gene: TRBV27; clone size: -; D gene: -
CDR3 protein: CASSRNRDRGLEQYF; CDR3 DNA: TGCGCCAGCAGCCGTAACCGGGACAGGGGGCTCGAGCAGTACTTC; J gene: TRBJ2-7; V gene: TRBV4-1; clone size: few; D gene: TRBD1
CDR3 protein: CASSGTQHSPLHF; CDR3 DNA: TGTGCCAGCAGTGGGACACAGCATTCACCCCTCCACTTT; J gene: TRBJ1-6; V gene: TRBV6-1; clone size: few; D gene: -